These 9 T cell receptor beta chains came from one sample sequenced in a study of CD8+ T cells in alopecia areata. RNA was isolated and reverse transcribed to cDNA, the sequencing template. TCRdb's copy holds only in-frame clones and misses some; the assay was immunoSEQ multiplex PCR. Altogether more than 250,000 clones were found in the sample, and no singletons occur. Cells that came from pooled cutaneous lymph nodes were sorted using CD4, CD8alpha, NKG2D, NKG2ACE and other markers. The specimen was CD4+ T cells sorted from a lymph node. These receptors all come from a C3H/HeJ mouse with alopecia areata. For the strain, the MHC haplotype given is H2-k.

This clone was detected a few times. Genes and germline come from the mouse. Sequencing ends 4 residues short of the CDR3 end; the germline J gene provides the rest. Different DNA sequences within this sample yield the same CDR3. V and J are TRBV14 and TRBJ2-1; 8 positions match TRBD1. J gave up 4 bases and V 4 bases, and 1 base lay outside the gene matches. CDR1 and CDR2 (germline): SGHDT, FRDEAV. This CDR3 is built from 13 residues. The sequenced CDR3 bases are TGTGCCAGCAGTCGGACAGGGTATGCT. Translated: CASSRTGYA. The CDR3 in its entirety is CASSRTGYAEQFF. The full variable domain, in which reference TRBV14 and TRBJ2-1 provide the parts outside the CDR3, is EAGVTQSPRYAVLQEGQAVSFWCDPISGHDTLYWYQQPRDQGPQLLVYFRDEAVIDNSQLPSDRFSAVRPKGTNSTLKIQSAKQGDTATYLCASSRTGYAEQFFGPGTRLTVL.

Of note for this clone: Gene names refer to mouse genes. Coverage ceases 4 residues before the CDR3 finishes, and the germline J gene fills in the end. Other nucleotide sequences from this sample produce the same CDR3. The chain joins TRBV5 to TRBJ2-1; D may match TRBD1 or TRBD2 (5 bases each). The CDR3 is 13 amino acids. Germline CDR1 is LGHNA and CDR2 is YNLKQL (reference sequence). V lost 3 bases and J lost 2, with 5 bases in between. CDR3 bases read: TGTGCCAGCAGCCAGGGGGACTATGCT. It is translated as CASSQGDYA. The complete CDR3 protein is CASSQGDYAEQFF.

About this clone: Mouse names are used for the genes. The read is 4 residues too short to cover the CDR3 end, so that end is filled in from the germline J gene. The rearrangement uses TRBV5 and TRBJ2-7, with D uncertain. The CDR3 is 13 residues long. Germline-derived CDR1 and CDR2 are LGHNA and YNLKQL (reference sequence). The V and J ends lost 1 base and 3 bases respectively, with 7 bases between them. This CDR3 is CASSQVPVYEQYF. The sequenced CDR3 bases are TGTGCCAGCAGCCAAGTCCCAGTCTAT.

A few counts support this clone. Gene names and germline match the mouse. With the read ending 4 residues before the CDR3 end, the germline J gene is used to fill in that end. The V gene is TRBV29, the J gene TRBJ1-2; D is possibly TRBD1 (5 bases). The CDR3 is 14 amino acids. Germline-derived CDR1 and CDR2 are MSHET and SYDVDS. Trimming took 5 bases from V and 3 from J, leaving 13 bases between them. CDR3 DNA, as far as it was read: TGTGCTAGCAGTCGTATGGGAGGGGACTCC. Encoded protein: CASSRMGGDS. The entire CDR3 sequence reads CASSRMGGDSDYTF.

For this clone: The listed genes are named as in mouse. The sequenced fragment ends 4 residues before the CDR3 boundary, so the rest is inferred from the germline J gene. This chain uses TRBV5 with TRBJ2-2; the D gene is possibly TRBD2 (6 bases). The CDR3 consists of 16 residues. Trimming took 4 bases from V and 1 from J, leaving 13 bases between them. Germline V gene sequence: CDR1 LGHNA, CDR2 YNLKQL (reference sequence). The DNA read from the CDR3 is TGTGCCAGCAGCCCCCATTGGGGGTTAAACACCGGG. Its protein product is CASSPHWGLNTG. The whole CDR3 sequence reads CASSPHWGLNTGQLYF.

This clone has only a few counts. These gene names are mouse names. Read sequence stops 4 residues before the CDR3 end, and the germline J gene provides the missing end. Different DNA sequences within this sample yield the same CDR3. The V call is TRBV1, the J call TRBJ2-2; 8 bases align to TRBD1. The CDR3 spans 16 residues. V gave up 0 bases and J gave up 4 bases; unmatched junction bases: 4. The germline CDR1 and CDR2 sequences are NSQYPW and LRSPGD (reference sequence). CDR3 loop: CTCSAEQGAGTGQLYF. The DNA read from the CDR3 is TGCACCTGCAGTGCAGAGCAGGGGGCCGGCACCGGG.

This clone was picked up a small number of times. The genes and germline here are from mouse. Read data end 4 residues before the CDR3 end; the end is taken from the germline J gene. V gene TRBV1 combines with J gene TRBJ2-5; D not resolved. V was clipped by 0 bases and J by 3 bases, with 7 bases between them. Germline V gene data show CDR1 as NSQYPW and CDR2 as LRSPGD (reference sequence). CDR3 length: 14 residues. CDR3 DNA (partial): TGCACCTGCAGTGCAGATAACAGTCAAGAC. Encoded protein: CTCSADNSQD. The complete CDR3 sequence is CTCSADNSQDTQYF.

The table lists this clone with a few counts. Mouse names are used for the genes. Read coverage stops 4 residues before the CDR3 terminus; the germline J gene supplies the remainder. The sample holds other DNA sequences that translate to the same CDR3. This chain links TRBV12-1 with TRBJ2-3; 10 bases align to TRBD2. This CDR3 is built from 16 residues. V trimming: 2 bases; J trimming: 0 bases; junction bases outside the gene matches: 4. Germline loops: CDR1 SGHSN, CDR2 HYEKVE. The covered CDR3 bases are TGTGCCAGCTCTCCCACTGGGGGGGGTAGTGCAGAA. Amino acid sequence: CASSPTGGGSAE. The whole CDR3 sequence reads CASSPTGGGSAETLYF.

This clone has only a few counts. Mouse gene names and germline throughout. With the read ending 4 residues before the CDR3 end, the germline J gene is used to fill in that end. The gene calls are TRBV13-1 and TRBJ2-7; 9 bases align to TRBD2. V was pared by 0 bases and J by 0 bases, with 4 bases of the junction left unmatched. This CDR3 has 16 residues. Per germline, CDR1 NSHNY and CDR2 SYGAGN. CDR3 sequence reads: CASSDATGGTSYEQYF. The covered CDR3 bases are TGTGCCAGCAGTGATGCCACTGGGGGGACCTCCTAT.